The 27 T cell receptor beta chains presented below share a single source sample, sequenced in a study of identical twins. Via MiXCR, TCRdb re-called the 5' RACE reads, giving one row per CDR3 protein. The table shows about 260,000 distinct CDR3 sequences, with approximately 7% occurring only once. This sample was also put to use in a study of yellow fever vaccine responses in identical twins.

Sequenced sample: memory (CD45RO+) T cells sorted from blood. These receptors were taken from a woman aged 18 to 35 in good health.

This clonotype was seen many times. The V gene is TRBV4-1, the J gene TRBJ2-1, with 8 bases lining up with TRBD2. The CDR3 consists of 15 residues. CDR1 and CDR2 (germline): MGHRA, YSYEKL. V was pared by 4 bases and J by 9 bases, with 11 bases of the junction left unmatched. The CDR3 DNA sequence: TGCGCCAGCAGCCCTTCGGCGACTAGCGCTGGTGAGCAGTTCTTC. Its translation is CASSPSATSAGEQFF.

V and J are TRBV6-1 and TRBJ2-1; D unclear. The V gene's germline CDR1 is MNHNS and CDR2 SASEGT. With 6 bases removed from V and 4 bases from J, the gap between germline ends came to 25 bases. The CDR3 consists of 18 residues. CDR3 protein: CASRARWPPRSYYNEQFF. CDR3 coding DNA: TGTGCCAGCAGGGCCCGCTGGCCCCCCCGGAGCTATTACAATGAGCAGTTCTTC.

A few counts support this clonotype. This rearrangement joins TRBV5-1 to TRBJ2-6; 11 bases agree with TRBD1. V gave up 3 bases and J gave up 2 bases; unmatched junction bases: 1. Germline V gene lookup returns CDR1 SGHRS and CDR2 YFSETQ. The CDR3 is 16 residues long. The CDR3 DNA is TGCGCCAGCAGCTCGGGACAGGGGGCTGGGGCCAACGTCCTGACTTTC. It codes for CASSSGQGAGANVLTF. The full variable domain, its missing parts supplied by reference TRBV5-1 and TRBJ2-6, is KAGVTQTPRYLIKTRGQQVTLSCSPISGHRSVSWYQQTPGQGLQFLFEYFSETQRNKGNFPGRFSGRQFSNSRSEMNVSTLELGDSALYLCASSSGQGAGANVLTFGAGSRLTVL.

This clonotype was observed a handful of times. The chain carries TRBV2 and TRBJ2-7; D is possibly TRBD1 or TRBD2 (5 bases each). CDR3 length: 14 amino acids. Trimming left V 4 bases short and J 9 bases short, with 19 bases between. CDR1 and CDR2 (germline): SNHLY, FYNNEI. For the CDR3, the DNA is TGTGCCAGCAGTGCTAACCGAGGCTCCGGGGCGCAGTACGTC. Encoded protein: CASSANRGSGAQYV.

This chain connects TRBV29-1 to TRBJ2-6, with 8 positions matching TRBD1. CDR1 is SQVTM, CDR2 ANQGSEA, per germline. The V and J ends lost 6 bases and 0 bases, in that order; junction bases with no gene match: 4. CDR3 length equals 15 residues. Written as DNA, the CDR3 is TGCAGCGTCGCCGGGACAGGCTCTGGGGCCAACGTCCTGACTTTC. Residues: CSVAGTGSGANVLTF.

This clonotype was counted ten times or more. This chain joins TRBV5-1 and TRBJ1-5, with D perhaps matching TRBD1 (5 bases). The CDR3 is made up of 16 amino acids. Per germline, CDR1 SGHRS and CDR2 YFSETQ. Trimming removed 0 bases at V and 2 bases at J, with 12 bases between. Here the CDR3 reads CASSLGGDPGNQPQHF. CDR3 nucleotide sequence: TGCGCCAGCAGCTTGGGGGGGGATCCCGGCAATCAGCCCCAGCATTTT.

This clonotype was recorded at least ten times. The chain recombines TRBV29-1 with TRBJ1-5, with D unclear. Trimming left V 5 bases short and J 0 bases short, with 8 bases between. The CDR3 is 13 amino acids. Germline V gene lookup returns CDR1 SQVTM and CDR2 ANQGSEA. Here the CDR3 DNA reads TGCAGCGTTTCGGGAAATAGCAATCAGCCCCAGCATTTT. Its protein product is CSVSGNSNQPQHF.

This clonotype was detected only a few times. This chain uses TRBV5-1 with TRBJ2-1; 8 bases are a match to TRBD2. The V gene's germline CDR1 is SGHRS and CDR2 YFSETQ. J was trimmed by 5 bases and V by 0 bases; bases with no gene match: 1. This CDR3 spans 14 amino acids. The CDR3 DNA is TGCGCCAGCAGCTTGGGGGGACTAGACAATGAGCAGTTCTTC. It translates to CASSLGGLDNEQFF.

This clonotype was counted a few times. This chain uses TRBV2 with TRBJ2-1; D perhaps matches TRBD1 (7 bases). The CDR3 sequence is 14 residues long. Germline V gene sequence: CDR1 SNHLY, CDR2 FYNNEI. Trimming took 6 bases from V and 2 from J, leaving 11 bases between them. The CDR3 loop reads CASRRGQPYNEQFF. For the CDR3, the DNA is TGTGCCAGCAGGCGGGGACAGCCCTACAATGAGCAGTTCTTC.

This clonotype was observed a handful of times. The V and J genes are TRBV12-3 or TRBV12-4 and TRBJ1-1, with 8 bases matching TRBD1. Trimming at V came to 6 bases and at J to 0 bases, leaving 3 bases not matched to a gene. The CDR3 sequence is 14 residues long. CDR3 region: CASSGQGVNTEAFF. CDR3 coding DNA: TGTGCCAGCAGCGGACAGGGCGTGAACACTGAAGCTTTCTTT.

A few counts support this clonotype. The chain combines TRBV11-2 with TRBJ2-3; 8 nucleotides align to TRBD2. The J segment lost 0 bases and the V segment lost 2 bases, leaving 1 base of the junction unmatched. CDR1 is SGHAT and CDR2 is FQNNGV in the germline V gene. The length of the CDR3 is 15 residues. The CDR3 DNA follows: TGTGCCAGCAGCTTACAGCGGGGGAGCACAGATACGCAGTATTTT. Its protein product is CASSLQRGSTDTQYF.

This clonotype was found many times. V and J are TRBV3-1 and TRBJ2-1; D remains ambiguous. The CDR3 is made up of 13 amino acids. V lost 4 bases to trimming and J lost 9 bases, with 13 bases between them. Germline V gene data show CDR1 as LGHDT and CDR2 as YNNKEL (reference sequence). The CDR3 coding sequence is TGTGCCAGCAGCCCGGCGTCAGTTTTTGAGCAGTTCTTC. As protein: CASSPASVFEQFF.

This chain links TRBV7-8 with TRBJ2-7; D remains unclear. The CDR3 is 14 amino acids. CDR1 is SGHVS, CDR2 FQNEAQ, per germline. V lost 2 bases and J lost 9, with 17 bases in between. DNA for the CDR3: TGTGCCAGCAGCTTAAGTGCCCCACCTCGTGTGCAGTACTTC. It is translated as CASSLSAPPRVQYF.

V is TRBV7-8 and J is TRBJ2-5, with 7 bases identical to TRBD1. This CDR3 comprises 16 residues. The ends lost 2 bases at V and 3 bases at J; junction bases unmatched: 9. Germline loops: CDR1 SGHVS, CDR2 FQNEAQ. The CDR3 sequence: CASSLTRGPTKETQYF. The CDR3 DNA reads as TGTGCCAGCAGCTTAACGAGGGGGCCAACCAAAGAGACCCAGTACTTC.

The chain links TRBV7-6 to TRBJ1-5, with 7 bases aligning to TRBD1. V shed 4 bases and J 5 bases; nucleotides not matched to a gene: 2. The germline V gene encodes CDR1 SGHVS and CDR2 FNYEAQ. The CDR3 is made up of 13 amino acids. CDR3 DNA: TGTGCCAGCAGCTCCGACAGGGATCAGCCCCAGCATTTT. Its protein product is CASSSDRDQPQHF.

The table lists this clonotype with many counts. The CDR3 protein is CASSLMMHQPVDEQFF. The CDR3 nucleotides read TGCGCCAGCAGCTTGATGATGCACCAGCCTGTCGATGAGCAGTTCTTC. This chain connects TRBV5-1 to TRBJ2-1, with no clear D. The CDR3 has 16 residues. Germline V gives CDR1 SGHRS, CDR2 YFSETQ. The V and J ends lost 1 base and 8 bases respectively, with 19 bases between them.

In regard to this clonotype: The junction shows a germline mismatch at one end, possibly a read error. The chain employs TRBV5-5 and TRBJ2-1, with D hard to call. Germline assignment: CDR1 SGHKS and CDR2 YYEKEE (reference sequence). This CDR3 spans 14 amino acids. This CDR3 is CAISRGLPYNEQFF. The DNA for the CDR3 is TGTGCCATCAGCCGTGGGCTCCCCTACAATGAGCAGTTCTTC.

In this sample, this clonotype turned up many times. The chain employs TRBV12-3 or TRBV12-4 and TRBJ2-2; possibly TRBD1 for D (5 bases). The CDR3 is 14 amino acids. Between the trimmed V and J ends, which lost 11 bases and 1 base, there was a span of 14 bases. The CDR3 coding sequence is TGTGCCGGGTCGAGGCAGGGGAACACCGGGGAGCTGTTTTTT. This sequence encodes CAGSRQGNTGELFF.

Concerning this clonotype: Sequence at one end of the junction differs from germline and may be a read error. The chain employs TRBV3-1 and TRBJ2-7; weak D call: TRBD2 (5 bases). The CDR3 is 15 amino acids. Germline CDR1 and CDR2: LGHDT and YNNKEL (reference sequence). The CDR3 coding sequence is TGTGCCAGCTGCCAAGATCCAGCGGAAGTAACCGAGCAGTACTTC. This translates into CASCQDPAEVTEQYF.

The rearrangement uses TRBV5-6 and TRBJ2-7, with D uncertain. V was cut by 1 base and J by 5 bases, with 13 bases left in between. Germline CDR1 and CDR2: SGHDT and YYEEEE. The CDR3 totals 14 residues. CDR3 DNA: TGTGCCAGCAGCTTGTTTTACCTGTGGGACGAGCAGTACTTC. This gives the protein CASSLFYLWDEQYF.

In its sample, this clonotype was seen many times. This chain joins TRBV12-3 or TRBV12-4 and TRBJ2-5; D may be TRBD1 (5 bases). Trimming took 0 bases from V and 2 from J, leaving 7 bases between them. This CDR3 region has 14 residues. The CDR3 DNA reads TGTGCCAGCAGTTTAGCGACAGAGCAAGAGACCCAGTACTTC. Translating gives CASSLATEQETQYF.

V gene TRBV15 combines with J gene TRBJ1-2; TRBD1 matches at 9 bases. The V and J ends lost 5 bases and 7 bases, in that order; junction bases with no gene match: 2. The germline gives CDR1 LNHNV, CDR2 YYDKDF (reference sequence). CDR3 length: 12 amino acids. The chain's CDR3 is CATSGDRAGYTF. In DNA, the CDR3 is TGTGCCACCAGCGGGGACAGGGCTGGCTACACCTTC.

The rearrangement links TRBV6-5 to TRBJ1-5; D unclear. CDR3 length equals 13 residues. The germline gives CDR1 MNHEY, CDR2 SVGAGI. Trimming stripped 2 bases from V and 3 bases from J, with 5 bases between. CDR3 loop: CASSYAINQPQHF. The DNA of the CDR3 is TGTGCCAGCAGTTACGCAATCAATCAGCCCCAGCATTTT.

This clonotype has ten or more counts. The CDR3 sequence is CASSLPLCSFRQYV. The CDR3 DNA reads TGTGCCAGCAGCTTACCATTGTGCTCCTTCAGGCAGTACGTC. The J gene is TRBJ2-7, the V gene TRBV5-6, with D unresolved. The germline V gene encodes CDR1 SGHDT and CDR2 YYEEEE. Trimming left V 2 bases short and J 9 bases short, with 18 bases between. The length of the CDR3 is 14 residues.

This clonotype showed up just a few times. CDR3 in amino acids: CSASGQGSGETQYF. In DNA, the CDR3 is TGCAGTGCTTCGGGACAGGGGTCTGGGGAGACCCAGTACTTC. The rearrangement joins TRBV20-1 to TRBJ2-5; 10 bases match TRBD1. The CDR3 spans 14 residues. CDR1 and CDR2 (germline): DFQATT, SNEGSKA (reference sequence). The V segment lost 5 bases and the J segment 5 bases; nucleotides outside the gene matches: 8.

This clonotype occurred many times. CDR3 residues: CSALDPGRNTDTQYF. CDR3 coding DNA: TGCAGTGCCCTGGACCCGGGGCGCAATACAGATACGCAGTATTTT. The chain is built from TRBV20-1 and TRBJ2-3; D possibly matches TRBD1 or TRBD2 (5 bases each). The CDR3 has 15 residues. Germline V gives CDR1 DFQATT, CDR2 SNEGSKA (reference sequence). V lost 6 bases, J lost 3 bases, and 19 bases lay in between.

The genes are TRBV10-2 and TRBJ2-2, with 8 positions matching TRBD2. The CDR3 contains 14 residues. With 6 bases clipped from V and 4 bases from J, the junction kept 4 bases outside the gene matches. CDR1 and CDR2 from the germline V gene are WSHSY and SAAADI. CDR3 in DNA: TGCGCCAGCAGGACTAGCGACTTCACCGGGGAGCTGTTTTTT. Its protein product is CASRTSDFTGELFF.